What follows are 10 T cell receptor beta chains derived from one specimen sequenced in a study of T cells in localized non-small cell lung cancer. Here immunoSEQ multiplex PCR was the method, and the copy in TCRdb shows in-frame clones only, minus some. The sample lists roughly 800 clones; around 35% were seen once. Sequencing used normal lung tissue next to the tumor, obtained before any cancer treatment. These receptors originate from a male donor aged 60 or over with stage II squamous cell lung carcinoma.

This clone is large within its sample. The chain carries TRBV4-1 and TRBJ1-2; D uncertain. V was shortened by 0 bases and J by 7 bases, with 12 bases between the two germline ends. Germline CDR1 reads MGHRA; CDR2 reads YSYEKL. The CDR3 has 14 amino acids. CDR3 loop: CASSQDSAAAGYTF. CDR3 nucleotide sequence: TGCGCCAGCAGCCAAGATTCGGCGGCCGCTGGCTACACCTTC.

The genes are TRBV28 and TRBJ1-3; no reliable D call. The germline gives CDR1 MDHEN, CDR2 SYDVKM. CDR3 length equals 15 residues. Trimming took off 6 bases at V and 1 base at J, with 13 bases between the two ends. The CDR3, as DNA: TGTGCCAGCAGCCCCCCTAATCTTTCTGGAAACACCATATATTTT. Its protein is CASSPPNLSGNTIYF.

This chain links TRBV11-3 with TRBJ1-5; 8 bases match TRBD1. With 5 bases clipped from V and 3 bases from J, the junction kept 6 bases outside the gene matches. CDR1 SGHNT and CDR2 YENEEA come from the germline V gene. The CDR3 length is 15 residues. The CDR3 DNA reads TGTGCCAGCAGCCCCGGACAGGGTAACAATCAGCCCCAGCATTTT. Its protein product is CASSPGQGNNQPQHF.

The chain uses TRBV28 and TRBJ2-3; 9 nucleotides line up with TRBD2. Germline lookup yields CDR1 MDHEN and CDR2 SYDVKM. The CDR3 sequence is 15 residues long. After removal of 1 base from V and 6 bases from J, the junction contained 5 bases not matched to a gene. The CDR3 DNA reads as TGTGCCAGCAGTTTATCGCTAGCGGGGAGGGATACGCAGTATTTT. Translation gives CASSLSLAGRDTQYF.

The CDR3 protein is CASIPFSPGLTNTGELFF. CDR3 in DNA: TGTGCCAGCATCCCCTTTTCCCCGGGACTAACTAACACCGGGGAGCTGTTTTTT. V is TRBV25-1 and J is TRBJ2-2, with 7 bases identical to TRBD2. With V trimmed by 7 bases and J by 2 bases, 16 bases remained unmatched. There are 18 residues in the CDR3. Germline values: CDR1 MGHDK, CDR2 SYGVNS.

The rearrangement uses TRBV9 and TRBJ2-1; TRBD1 matches at 7 bases. This CDR3 is built from 12 residues. The junction had 6 bases not matched to a gene; V was cut back by 6 bases and J by 9 bases. The germline CDR1 and CDR2 sequences are SGDLS and YYNGEE. The CDR3 DNA is TGTGCCAGCAAAACCCCAGGGGGTGAGCAGTTCTTC. It specifies CASKTPGGEQFF.

The chain recombines TRBV12-5 with TRBJ2-7; D is undetermined. Per germline, CDR1 LGHNT and CDR2 FRNRAP. V was clipped by 6 bases and J by 3 bases, with 9 bases between them. The CDR3 runs to 12 residues. CDR3: CASGTSVYEQYF. The DNA of the CDR3 is TGTGCTAGTGGGACAAGCGTCTACGAGCAGTACTTC.

A single count supports this clone. The chain joins TRBV15 to TRBJ2-7; 8 bases are a match to TRBD2. Trimming took 0 bases from V and 6 from J; bases not matched to a gene: 7. Germline CDR1 LNHNV, CDR2 YYDKDF (reference sequence). The length of the CDR3 is 15 residues. The CDR3: CATSRDEAGVAEQYF. CDR3 coding DNA: TGTGCCACCAGCAGAGATGAAGCGGGAGTAGCCGAGCAGTACTTC.

The chain is built from TRBV28 and TRBJ2-5, with a tentative D call TRBD1 (5 bases). The CDR3 sequence is 14 residues long. Trimming removed 1 base from V and 5 bases from J, with 11 bases in between. The germline gives CDR1 MDHEN, CDR2 SYDVKM. The CDR3 sequence is CASSLSQGRETQYF. CDR3 bases: TGTGCCAGCAGTTTATCGCAGGGTAGGGAGACCCAGTACTTC.

By sample share, this clone is medium-sized. The chain is built from TRBV6-8 and TRBJ2-3, with TRBD1 as a possible D gene (7 bases). Germline V gene data show CDR1 as MNHGY and CDR2 as SAAAGT. CDR3 length: 16 amino acids. V lost 5 bases and J 2 bases, leaving 17 bases between the germline ends. The CDR3 DNA follows: TGTGCCAGCAGTGCTAGGGGGGACAGTACCACAGATACGCAGTATTTT. Amino acids: CASSARGDSTTDTQYF.